The sequence of this T cell receptor (beta chain) was determined in a study of Ad26.COV2.S vaccination and SARS-CoV-2 variants. Study details: The authors gave Ad26.COV2.S intramuscularly, either once or twice 56 days apart.

Study findings and constraints: Responses of T cells in total may have been underestimated by the TCR breadth and depth analyses. CD8+ and CD4+ T cells specific for spike reportedly responded with substantial breadth after vaccination.

Treatment described: approximately 18 received Ad26.COV2.S at low or high dose, single or two shots; about 5 received placebo; per-sample allocation not given. Each sample was drawn 63 days after the first injection (of vaccine or placebo). With regard to this clone: Its specificity is not known.

The repertoire was sequenced with immunoSEQ multiplex PCR; TCRdb's copy has only in-frame clones and lacks some. This sample has about 320,000 clones, with approximately 86% found just once. This CDR3 comprises 13 residues. CDR1 and CDR2 (germline): LGHDT, YNNKEL (reference sequence). The germline V and J ends were trimmed by 4 bases and 2 bases, with 9 bases remaining between them. This sequence originates from a person aged 18 to 65 who received the Ad26.COV2.S COVID-19 vaccine or a placebo. The material was peripheral blood, obtained in a trial of Ad26.COV2.S vaccine versus placebo. The chain carries TRBV3-1 (or the pseudogene TRBV3-2) and TRBJ2-7; unclear D gene. Written as DNA, the CDR3 is TGTGCCAGCAGCCCCCAGGTACCCTACGAGCAGTACTTC. This translates into CASSPQVPYEQYF.